The 26 T cell receptor beta chains in this list originate from one sample, sequenced in a study of control samples from healthy donors and cancer patients. Only in-frame clones appear in the TCRdb table, and some are missing; sequencing was by immunoSEQ multiplex PCR. The sample includes about 120,000 clones, over 90% of them seen just once. Sequencing was performed on blood. These receptors originate from a man aged 25 to 45 in good health.

The chain is built from TRBV6-4 and TRBJ2-2, with unresolved D. This CDR3 region has 14 residues. Germline lookup yields CDR1 MRHNA and CDR2 SNTAGT. Trimming stripped 6 bases from V and 1 base from J, with 9 bases between. This chain's CDR3 is CASSVGMNTGELFF. CDR3 nucleotides: TGTGCCAGCAGCGTCGGTATGAACACCGGGGAGCTGTTTTTT.

The chain couples TRBV19 to TRBJ2-3; D may be TRBD2 (6 bases). CDR3 size: 13 residues. V was trimmed by 4 bases and J by 5 bases, leaving 10 bases between them. Germline V gene sequence: CDR1 LNHDA, CDR2 SQIVND (reference sequence). The CDR3 nucleotides read TGTGCCAGTAGTAGCGGGGTTGGAGATACGCAGTATTTT. Amino acids: CASSSGVGDTQYF.

The V gene is TRBV14, the J gene TRBJ2-2, with D possibly being TRBD1 (5 bases). The germline V gene encodes CDR1 SGHDN and CDR2 FVKESK. The CDR3 contains 14 residues. V was pared by 1 base and J by 5 bases, with 8 bases between. CDR3 DNA sequence: TGTGCCAGCAGCCAAGCCAGGGTAACCGGGGAGCTGTTTTTT. As protein: CASSQARVTGELFF.

This clone appeared once. A junction end diverges from the germline sequence, so it may reflect a read error. The chain recombines TRBV5-3 with TRBJ2-5, with 9 bases fitting TRBD1. TRBV5-3 is an ORF; its function is uncertain. The CDR3 loop spans 17 amino acids. CDR3 region: CVRSLEQGAIVGETQYF. The CDR3 region has the DNA TGTGTCAGAAGCTTGGAACAGGGGGCGATTGTCGGAGAGACCCAGTACTTC.

The genes are TRBV2 and TRBJ2-5, with TRBD2 identical over 10 bases. In germline, CDR1 is SNHLY, CDR2 FYNNEI. The junction had 14 bases not matched to a gene; V was cut back by 5 bases and J by 2 bases. The CDR3 covers 18 residues. CDR3 sequence reads: CASSNSGGAVSVQETQYF. The CDR3 DNA reads TGTGCCAGCAGTAACAGCGGGGGGGCCGTGTCCGTGCAAGAGACCCAGTACTTC.

The chain has TRBV21-1 and TRBJ1-3; the table calls TRBD1, which could not be checked here. TRBV21-1 is a known pseudogene. The CDR3 totals 19 residues. The CDR3 DNA reads as TGTGCCAGCAGGCCCGGACAGGGTTTCTATGGGGGTTCTGGAAACACCATATATTTT. Its protein product is CASRPGQGFYGGSGNTIYF.

The CDR3 sequence is CASRPGQGGQPQHF. The CDR3 DNA reads TGTGCCAGCAGACCCGGACAGGGCGGTCAGCCCCAGCATTTT. This sequence joins TRBV25-1 and TRBJ1-5; 8 nucleotides align to TRBD1. CDR1 and CDR2 from the germline V gene are MGHDK and SYGVNS. The length of the CDR3 is 14 residues. The V segment lost 6 bases and the J segment 6 bases; nucleotides outside the gene matches: 7. The variable domain in full, completed from reference TRBV25-1 and TRBJ1-5, reads EADIYQTPRYLVIGTGKKITLECSQTMGHDKMYWYQQDPGMELHLIHYSYGVNSTEKGDLSSESTVSRIRTEHFPLTLESARPSHTSQYLCASRPGQGGQPQHFGDGTRLSIL.

This chain connects TRBV19 to TRBJ1-1, with 7 positions matching TRBD1. Germline V gene lookup returns CDR1 LNHDA and CDR2 SQIVND (reference sequence). The CDR3 length is 17 residues. V gave up 4 bases and J gave up 5 bases; unmatched junction bases: 16. This CDR3 reads CASSNMEGAIFRTEAFF. The DNA of the CDR3 is TGTGCCAGTAGTAACATGGAGGGGGCAATTTTTAGGACTGAAGCTTTCTTT.

The chain has TRBV11-1 and TRBJ1-1; TRBD1 matches at 7 bases. V dropped 1 base and J dropped 4; count of bases not matched to a gene: 9. Looked up from germline, CDR1 is SGHAT and CDR2 is FQDESV (reference sequence). The CDR3 contains 16 residues. The DNA for the CDR3 is TGTGCCAGCAGCTTAGAGAGGACAGGTTCAGGCACTGAAGCTTTCTTT. Protein sequence: CASSLERTGSGTEAFF.

This chain joins TRBV24-1 and TRBJ1-2; D might be TRBD1 (6 bases). Germline CDR1 KGHDR, CDR2 SFDVKD. The CDR3 covers 19 residues. The V end lost 0 bases, the J end lost 1 base, and 20 bases lay between the germline ends. CDR3 nucleotide sequence: TGTGCCACCAGTGATTTGGTTACGGGGACAACCCATAATAACTATGGCTACACCTTC. Amino acid sequence: CATSDLVTGTTHNNYGYTF.

This chain joins TRBV6-1 and TRBJ2-5; no firm D call. Trimming removed 0 bases at V and 2 bases at J, with 13 bases between. Germline CDR1 MNHNS, CDR2 SASEGT. The CDR3 has 16 residues. CDR3 residues: CASSEARQALQETQYF. CDR3 bases: TGTGCCAGCAGTGAAGCGCGGCAGGCCCTGCAAGAGACCCAGTACTTC.

The rearrangement joins TRBV25-1 to TRBJ2-1, with a weak D call TRBD2 (6 bases). Germline values: CDR1 MGHDK, CDR2 SYGVNS. V dropped 9 bases and J dropped 9 bases, with 18 bases sitting between them. The CDR3 covers 13 residues. CDR3 region: CASYPGGWGEQFF. CDR3 nucleotide sequence: TGTGCCAGTTACCCCGGGGGTTGGGGTGAGCAGTTCTTC.

This chain connects TRBV21-1 to TRBJ1-4; TRBD1 was called by the table and not checked on the DNA. TRBV21-1 counts as a pseudogene. This CDR3 has 12 amino acids. DNA for the CDR3: TGTGCCAGCATGGCCGATAATGAAAAACTGTTTTTT. It yields the protein CASMADNEKLFF.

The rearrangement links TRBV6-5 to TRBJ1-2; 7 nucleotides agree with TRBD1. The CDR3 sequence is 13 residues long. Trimming cost V 5 bases and J 5 bases; bases outside gene matches: 5. Germline assignment: CDR1 MNHEY and CDR2 SVGAGI. The CDR3, as DNA: TGTGCCAGCAGTAGGGGACAGCAATATGGCTACACCTTC. Its protein is CASSRGQQYGYTF.

This chain connects TRBV7-9 to TRBJ2-7; 8 positions agree with TRBD1. Germline V lookup: CDR1 SEHNR, CDR2 FQNEAQ (reference sequence). J was trimmed by 5 bases and V by 5 bases; bases with no gene match: 5. This CDR3 contains 13 residues. CDR3 sequence reads: CASSTQDRDEQYF. The CDR3 DNA follows: TGTGCCAGCAGCACCCAGGACAGGGACGAGCAGTACTTC.

The gene calls are TRBV5-6 and TRBJ2-6; TRBD2 matches at 9 bases. Germline lookup yields CDR1 SGHDT and CDR2 YYEEEE. The CDR3 has 18 amino acids. The ends lost 4 bases at V and 0 bases at J; junction bases unmatched: 8. The CDR3 DNA reads as TGTGCCAGCAGCGTAGCCGGGACTAGCTTCTCTGGGGCCAACGTCCTGACTTTC. It encodes CASSVAGTSFSGANVLTF. Full variable domain (outside the CDR3, taken from reference TRBV5-6 and TRBJ2-6): DAGVTQSPTHLIKTRGQQVTLRCSPKSGHDTVSWYQQALGQGPQFIFQYYEEEERQRGNFPDRFSGHQFPNYSSELNVNALLLGDSALYLCASSVAGTSFSGANVLTFGAGSRLTVL.

V usage is TRBV7-3 and J usage is TRBJ2-3; TRBD2 aligns across 9 bases. The CDR3 extends over 16 amino acids. CDR1 is SGHTA and CDR2 is FQGTGA in the germline V gene. Unmatched junction bases numbered 6, after V lost 5 bases and J lost 0 bases. Written as DNA, the CDR3 is TGTGCCAGCAGCCCGATAGCGGGAGTAAGCACAGATACGCAGTATTTT. Its translation: CASSPIAGVSTDTQYF. The complete variable domain, with remaining parts taken from reference TRBV7-3 and TRBJ2-3, reads GAGVSQTPSNKVTEKGKYVELRCDPISGHTALYWYRQSLGQGPEFLIYFQGTGAADDSGLPNDRFFAVRPEGSVSTLKIQRTERGDSAVYLCASSPIAGVSTDTQYFGPGTRLTVL.

The CDR3 region has the DNA TGTGCCAGCAGCTTGGCAGGGGATCGGTTCGGCGAGCAGTACTTC. It yields the protein CASSLAGDRFGEQYF. The chain uses TRBV5-6 and TRBJ2-7; D may be TRBD1 (6 bases). In germline, CDR1 is SGHDT, CDR2 YYEEEE. Trimming removed 0 bases at V and 6 bases at J, with 16 bases between. This CDR3 spans 15 amino acids.

The genes are TRBV4-1 and TRBJ1-6; 10 bases align to TRBD1. The CDR3 totals 16 residues. With V trimmed by 0 bases and J by 8 bases, 4 bases remained unmatched. The germline CDR1 and CDR2 sequences are MGHRA and YSYEKL. CDR3 bases: TGCGCCAGCAGCCAAGATGGTGGGACAGGGGATTCACCCCTCCACTTT. Residues: CASSQDGGTGDSPLHF.

The chain employs TRBV10-3 and TRBJ2-2, with no clear D. V was trimmed by 11 bases and J by 0 bases, leaving 16 bases between them. The CDR3 length is 15 residues. CDR1 is ENHRY, CDR2 SYGVKD, per germline. The CDR3 is CASMSTLSNTGELFF. CDR3 nucleotides: TGTGCCTCCATGTCTACATTATCGAACACCGGGGAGCTGTTTTTT.

This clone appeared a single time. The same CDR3 is also encoded by other DNA sequences in this sample. This chain joins TRBV5-1 and TRBJ2-2; no definite D call. V gave up 0 bases and J gave up 4 bases, with 4 bases separating them. This CDR3 has 13 amino acids. Germline V CDR1 and CDR2: SGHRS, YFSETQ. The CDR3 loop reads CASSLAGTGELFF. The CDR3 nucleotides read TGCGCCAGCAGCTTGGCGGGCACCGGGGAGCTGTTTTTT.

A single count supports this clone. The CDR3 bases are TGTGCCAGCAGCTTAGGGACAGGGCATCATGGCTACACCTTC. Translated: CASSLGTGHHGYTF. V and J are TRBV11-2 and TRBJ1-2; 8 bases are a match to TRBD1. V shed 1 base, J shed 6 bases, and the junction held 4 bases outside the gene matches. The CDR3 consists of 14 residues. The V gene's germline CDR1 is SGHAT and CDR2 FQNNGV.

The CDR3 reads CASSLDSVGARRYGYTF. Here the CDR3 DNA reads TGTGCCAGCAGCTTAGATTCCGTCGGGGCGAGGAGGTATGGCTACACCTTC. The chain recombines TRBV11-3 with TRBJ1-2; perhaps TRBD1 as D (5 bases). V lost 0 bases to trimming and J lost 5 bases, with 19 bases between them. This CDR3 has 17 amino acids. Germline assignment: CDR1 SGHNT and CDR2 YENEEA. Based on the CDR3 plus reference TRBV11-3 and TRBJ1-2, the full variable domain is EAGVVQSPRYKIIEKKQPVAFWCNPISGHNTLYWYLQNLGQGPELLIRYENEEAVDDSQLPKDRFSAERLKGVDSTLKIQPAELGDSAVYLCASSLDSVGARRYGYTFGSGTRLTVV.

The chain is built from TRBV27 and TRBJ1-2; possibly TRBD1 for D (6 bases). Germline values: CDR1 MNHEY, CDR2 SMNVEV (reference sequence). Trimming pared 7 bases from V and 8 bases from J, leaving 20 bases between. The CDR3 covers 14 residues. The CDR3 DNA is TGTGCCAGCAAGGAGGGGGAACATTTCCGGGGCTACACCTTC. This gives the protein CASKEGEHFRGYTF.

This sequence joins TRBV28 and TRBJ2-5, with D possibly matching TRBD2 (6 bases). Trimming took 4 bases from V and 2 from J, leaving 17 bases between them. Germline loops: CDR1 MDHEN, CDR2 SYDVKM. This CDR3 has 16 amino acids. CDR3 loop: CASSSSNSGTQETQYF. The CDR3, as DNA: TGTGCCAGCAGTTCCTCTAATTCCGGGACTCAAGAGACCCAGTACTTC.

The chain couples TRBV5-1 to TRBJ2-7, with D hard to call. The germline V gene encodes CDR1 SGHRS and CDR2 YFSETQ. V lost 4 bases to trimming and J lost 6 bases, with 23 bases between them. The length of the CDR3 is 16 residues. The CDR3 here is CASSLSLGFRWGEQYF. In nucleotides, the CDR3 is TGCGCCAGCAGCCTCTCTCTTGGGTTCCGGTGGGGCGAGCAGTACTTC.